These 9 T cell receptor beta chains came from one sample sequenced in a study of identical twins. TCRdb analysed the 5' RACE reads with MiXCR anew, one entry per CDR3 protein. The sample has around 470,000 distinct CDR3 sequences; 12% to 15% are singletons. This sample was also put to use in a study of yellow fever vaccine responses in identical twins.

The sequencing input was CD4+ T cells sorted from blood. Receptors were obtained from a woman aged 18-29 years in good health.

This clonotype was counted a few times. V and J are TRBV4-1 and TRBJ2-3; unclear D gene. V lost 0 bases, J lost 1 base, and 14 bases lay in between. Per the germline V gene, CDR1 is MGHRA and CDR2 is YSYEKL. This CDR3 spans 17 amino acids. As DNA, the CDR3 is TGCGCCAGCAGCCAAGATGATCCCCCCACGGGCACAGATACGCAGTATTTT. Amino acid sequence: CASSQDDPPTGTDTQYF.

This clonotype was seen more than once but under ten times. V and J are TRBV9 and TRBJ2-1; 8 nucleotides agree with TRBD1. V lost 3 bases, J lost 6 bases, and 8 bases stayed unmatched. This CDR3 comprises 15 residues. Looked up from germline, CDR1 is SGDLS and CDR2 is YYNGEE. In nucleotides, the CDR3 is TGTGCCAGCAGCGCGACAGGGGCCATCGTCAATGAGCAGTTCTTC. It translates to CASSATGAIVNEQFF. The complete variable domain, with remaining parts taken from reference TRBV9 and TRBJ2-1, reads DSGVTQTPKHLITATGQRVTLRCSPRSGDLSVYWYQQSLDQGLQFLIQYYNGEERAKGNILERFSAQQFPDLHSELNLSSLELGDSALYFCASSATGAIVNEQFFGPGTRLTVL.

The chain has TRBV29-1 and TRBJ2-2, with TRBD1 identical over 9 bases. Per germline, CDR1 SQVTM and CDR2 ANQGSEA. This CDR3 is 14 amino acids long. The V gene end was trimmed by 7 bases and the J gene end by 2 bases; junction bases not matched to a gene: 5. As DNA, the CDR3 is TGCAGCGGGTCGGGACAGGGTAACACCGGGGAGCTGTTTTTT. Its protein product is CSGSGQGNTGELFF.

This clonotype was counted once. This chain links TRBV27 with TRBJ2-1; 12 nucleotides line up with TRBD2. Germline V gives CDR1 MNHEY, CDR2 SMNVEV (reference sequence). This CDR3 comprises 19 residues. The J segment lost 1 base and the V segment lost 5 bases, leaving 12 bases of the junction unmatched. The CDR3 spells CASSPNLAGGGLSYNEQFF. CDR3 DNA sequence: TGTGCCAGCAGTCCGAACCTAGCGGGAGGGGGTCTTTCCTACAATGAGCAGTTCTTC.

J is TRBJ2-4 and V is TRBV18; D uncertain. The CDR3 length is 14 residues. Trimming cost V 3 bases and J 8 bases, with 14 bases left between them. CDR1 is KGHSH and CDR2 is LQKENI in the germline V gene. In nucleotides, the CDR3 is TGTGCCAGCTCACCCCAATCCGGTGGAGACATTCAGTACTTC. It yields the protein CASSPQSGGDIQYF.

This clonotype occurred a few times. The chain is built from TRBV7-9 and TRBJ2-3; D not resolved. Deletions cut 3 bases from V and 4 bases from J, with 11 bases between. The CDR3 runs 14 residues. CDR1 SEHNR and CDR2 FQNEAQ come from the germline V gene (reference sequence). CDR3 sequence (DNA): TGTGCCAGCAGCTTTCTAGTAGTCGCAGATACGCAGTATTTT. Its translation: CASSFLVVADTQYF. Combining the CDR3 with reference TRBV7-9 and TRBJ2-3 gives the whole variable domain DTGVSQNPRHKITKRGQNVTFRCDPISEHNRLYWYRQTLGQGPEFLTYFQNEAQLEKSRLLSDRFSAERPKGSFSTLEIQRTEQGDSAMYLCASSFLVVADTQYFGPGTRLTVL.

This clonotype has more than one count but fewer than ten. This rearrangement joins TRBV9 to TRBJ2-7; 12 bases are shared with TRBD2. Trimming removed 4 bases from V and 0 bases from J; junction bases left unmatched: 5. The CDR3 is 16 residues long. The V gene's germline CDR1 is SGDLS and CDR2 YYNGEE. The DNA for the CDR3 is TGTGCCAGCAGCAGCCGGACTAGCGGGAACTCCTACGAGCAGTACTTC. Its translation: CASSSRTSGNSYEQYF.

The chain couples TRBV7-9 to TRBJ1-1; maybe TRBD1 (5 bases). V was shortened by 5 bases and J by 4 bases, with 17 bases between the two germline ends. Germline values: CDR1 SEHNR, CDR2 FQNEAQ (reference sequence). The CDR3 has 15 residues. CDR3 nucleotides: TGTGCCAGCAGCCCGGGACGGAAGCAGACCACTGAAGCTTTCTTT. Protein: CASSPGRKQTTEAFF.

This clonotype was seen a handful of times. The rearrangement uses TRBV14 and TRBJ2-5; 10 nucleotides align to TRBD2. This CDR3 spans 17 amino acids. V gave up 3 bases and J gave up 2 bases; unmatched junction bases: 9. Germline V CDR1 and CDR2: SGHDN, FVKESK. The CDR3 DNA follows: TGTGCCAGCAGCCACCCGAGGACTAGCGGTTTGCAAGAGACCCAGTACTTC. This encodes CASSHPRTSGLQETQYF.